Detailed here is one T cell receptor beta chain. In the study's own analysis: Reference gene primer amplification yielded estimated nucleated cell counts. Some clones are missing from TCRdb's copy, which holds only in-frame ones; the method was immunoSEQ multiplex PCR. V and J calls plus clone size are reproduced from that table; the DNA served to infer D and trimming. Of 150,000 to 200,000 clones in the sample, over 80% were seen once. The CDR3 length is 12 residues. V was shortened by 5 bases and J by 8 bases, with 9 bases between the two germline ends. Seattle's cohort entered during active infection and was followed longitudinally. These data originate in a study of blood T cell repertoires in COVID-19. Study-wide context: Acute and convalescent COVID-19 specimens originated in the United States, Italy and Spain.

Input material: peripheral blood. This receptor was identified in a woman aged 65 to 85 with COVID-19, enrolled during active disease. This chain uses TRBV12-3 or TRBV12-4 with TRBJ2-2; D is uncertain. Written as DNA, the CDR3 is TGTGCCAGCAGTCGATCGAGAGGGGAGCTGTTTTTT. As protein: CASSRSRGELFF.